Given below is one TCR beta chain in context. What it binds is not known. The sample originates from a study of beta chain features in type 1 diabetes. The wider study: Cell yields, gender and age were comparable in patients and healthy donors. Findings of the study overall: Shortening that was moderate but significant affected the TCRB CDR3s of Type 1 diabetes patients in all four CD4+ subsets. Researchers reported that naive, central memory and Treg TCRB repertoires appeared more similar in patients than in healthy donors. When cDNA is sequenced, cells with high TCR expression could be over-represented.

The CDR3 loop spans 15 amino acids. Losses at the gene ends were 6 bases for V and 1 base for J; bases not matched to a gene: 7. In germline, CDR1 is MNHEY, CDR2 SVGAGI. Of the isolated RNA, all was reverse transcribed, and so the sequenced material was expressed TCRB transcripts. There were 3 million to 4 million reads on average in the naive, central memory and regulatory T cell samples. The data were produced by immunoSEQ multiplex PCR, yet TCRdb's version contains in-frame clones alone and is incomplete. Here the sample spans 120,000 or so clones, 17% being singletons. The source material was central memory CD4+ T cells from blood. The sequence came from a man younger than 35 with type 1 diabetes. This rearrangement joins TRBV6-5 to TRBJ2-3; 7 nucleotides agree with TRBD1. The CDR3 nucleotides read TGTGCCAGCAGAATACAGGGGTCTGGCACAGATACGCAGTATTTT. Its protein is CASRIQGSGTDTQYF.